Each of the 29 T cell receptor beta chains below was sequenced from the same sample in a study of beta chain features in type 1 diabetes. cDNA synthesis used the whole RNA isolate, giving expressed TCRB sequences. Method: immunoSEQ multiplex PCR; TCRdb's copy keeps in-frame clones and lacks some. This sample carries hundreds of thousands of clones, roughly an eighth of them seen once, and the ten largest clones take about 0.017%. Specimen: naive CD4+ T cells from blood. These receptors were obtained from a man aged 18 to 29 in good health.

The rearrangement links TRBV28 to TRBJ1-2; possibly TRBD1 for D (6 bases). The CDR3 loop spans 16 amino acids. V was pared by 4 bases and J by 3 bases, with 18 bases between. Germline V lookup: CDR1 MDHEN, CDR2 SYDVKM. CDR3 coding DNA: TGTGCCAGCAGTTCACCTAGGGGAGACAGGCACTATGGCTACACCTTC. Encoded protein: CASSSPRGDRHYGYTF.

This clone was observed a handful of times. V gene TRBV20-1 combines with J gene TRBJ2-5, with D tentatively TRBD1 (5 bases). Trimming removed 5 bases at V and 5 bases at J, with 6 bases between. From germline, CDR1 is DFQATT and CDR2 SNEGSKA (reference sequence). The CDR3 spans 10 residues. CDR3 region: CSAYRETQYF. In nucleotides, the CDR3 is TGCAGTGCTTACAGGGAGACCCAGTACTTC.

This clone has just a few counts. The chain combines TRBV18 with TRBJ2-3; weak D call: TRBD1 (6 bases). Germline lookup yields CDR1 KGHSH and CDR2 LQKENI. The CDR3 consists of 15 residues. V lost 2 bases and J 4 bases, leaving 13 bases between the germline ends. Here the CDR3 reads CASSPNRVGSDTQYF. The CDR3, as DNA: TGTGCCAGCTCACCAAACAGGGTCGGGTCAGATACGCAGTATTTT. Filled out from reference TRBV18 and TRBJ2-3, the complete variable domain reads NAGVMQNPRHLVRRRGQEARLRCSPMKGHSHVYWYRQLPEEGLKFMVYLQKENIIDESGMPKERFSAEFPKEGPSILRIQQVVRGDSAAYFCASSPNRVGSDTQYFGPGTRLTVL.

The sample holds a few counts of this clone. V and J are TRBV7-9 and TRBJ2-7; 7 positions match TRBD1. Germline V gives CDR1 SEHNR, CDR2 FQNEAQ (reference sequence). There are 15 residues in the CDR3. Unmatched junction bases numbered 5, after V lost 1 base and J lost 2 bases. In DNA form, the CDR3 reads TGTGCCAGCAGCTTAGGTTACAGGGGAGCCTACGAGCAGTACTTC. As protein: CASSLGYRGAYEQYF. The complete variable domain, with remaining parts taken from reference TRBV7-9 and TRBJ2-7, reads DTGVSQNPRHKITKRGQNVTFRCDPISEHNRLYWYRQTLGQGPEFLTYFQNEAQLEKSRLLSDRFSAERPKGSFSTLEIQRTEQGDSAMYLCASSLGYRGAYEQYFGPGTRLTVT.

CDR3 DNA sequence: TGTGCCAGCTCCCGAAGTCAGGGTACGGACACCTACGAGCAGTACTTC. Its translation is CASSRSQGTDTYEQYF. The rearrangement links TRBV18 to TRBJ2-7; TRBD1 might be the D (5 bases). Trimming left V 6 bases short and J 2 bases short, with 20 bases between. Germline V CDR1 and CDR2: KGHSH, LQKENI. The CDR3 loop spans 16 amino acids.

This clone was counted a few times. For the CDR3, the DNA is TGCGCCAGCAGCCAAGATCCGGCGGGAGGGCCTAGCACAGATACGCAGTATTTT. Protein: CASSQDPAGGPSTDTQYF. This rearrangement joins TRBV4-3 to TRBJ2-3; 9 bases align to TRBD2. CDR3 length: 18 amino acids. Germline loops: CDR1 LGHNA, CDR2 YSLEER. The J segment lost 0 bases and the V segment lost 0 bases, leaving 7 bases of the junction unmatched.

This clone turned up a few times. The chain employs TRBV25-1 and TRBJ2-5; a weak D match, TRBD1 (6 bases). Trimming took 5 bases from V and 5 from J, leaving 15 bases between them. CDR3 size: 14 residues. Per germline, CDR1 MGHDK and CDR2 SYGVNS. The CDR3 loop reads CASSSDRLVETQYF. In DNA form, the CDR3 reads TGTGCCAGCAGTTCCGACAGGCTAGTGGAGACCCAGTACTTC. Variable domain in full (rest from reference TRBV25-1 and TRBJ2-5): EADIYQTPRYLVIGTGKKITLECSQTMGHDKMYWYQQDPGMELHLIHYSYGVNSTEKGDLSSESTVSRIRTEHFPLTLESARPSHTSQYLCASSSDRLVETQYFGPGTRLLVL.

V gene TRBV4-3 combines with J gene TRBJ1-5, with TRBD1 matching 7 bases. V lost 5 bases, J lost 7 bases, and 8 bases stayed unmatched. The CDR3 loop spans 14 amino acids. Germline lookup yields CDR1 LGHNA and CDR2 YSLEER. The DNA for the CDR3 is TGCGCCAGCAGCGAACAGGGGTCGGGGCAGCCCCAGCATTTT. This encodes CASSEQGSGQPQHF.

This clone has more than one count but fewer than ten. Other DNA sequences from this sample encode an identical CDR3 as well. The chain combines TRBV7-8 with TRBJ2-3, with TRBD1 as a possible D gene (5 bases). V was pared by 4 bases and J by 8 bases, with 10 bases between. The CDR3 contains 12 residues. The germline gives CDR1 SGHVS, CDR2 FQNEAQ. The CDR3 reads CASSSRGGTQYF. The CDR3 DNA is TGTGCCAGCAGCTCAAGGGGCGGTACGCAGTATTTT.

This clone has only a few counts. The J gene is TRBJ2-4, the V gene TRBV5-4, with a weak D call TRBD2 (6 bases). This CDR3 region has 16 residues. The germline V gene encodes CDR1 SGHNT and CDR2 YYREEE (reference sequence). Trimming took 0 bases from V and 1 from J, leaving 11 bases between them. CDR3 protein: CASSLGGAAAKNIQYF. The CDR3, as DNA: TGTGCCAGCAGCTTGGGCGGGGCTGCTGCCAAAAACATTCAGTACTTC.

This chain uses TRBV10-3 with TRBJ2-4, with 7 nucleotides matching TRBD2. CDR1 is ENHRY and CDR2 is SYGVKD in the germline V gene. V was pared by 0 bases and J by 1 base, with 9 bases of the junction left unmatched. The CDR3 runs 18 residues. CDR3 DNA: TGTGCCATCAGTGAGTCGGGGGGGTATAAGGCGGCCAAAAACATTCAGTACTTC. It encodes CAISESGGYKAAKNIQYF.

This clone was picked up a small number of times. The J gene is TRBJ2-2, the V gene TRBV11-2; a possible D gene is TRBD1 (6 bases). Trimming took 2 bases from V and 5 from J, leaving 6 bases between them. CDR3 size: 13 residues. Germline CDR1 reads SGHAT; CDR2 reads FQNNGV. CDR3 sequence (DNA): TGTGCCAGCAGCTTACAGGGGACCGGGGAGCTGTTTTTT. Translation gives CASSLQGTGELFF.

This clone has just a few counts. The CDR3 is CASSLDRGGSQPQHF. CDR3 nucleotide sequence: TGTGCCAGCAGCCTAGACAGGGGTGGGAGTCAGCCCCAGCATTTT. The chain combines TRBV7-2 with TRBJ1-5, with 8 positions matching TRBD1. The germline V gene has CDR1 SGHTA and CDR2 FQGNSA. The CDR3 has 15 amino acids. The V and J ends lost 5 bases and 6 bases, in that order; junction bases with no gene match: 9.

In its sample, this clone was seen a few times. The chain joins TRBV6-6 to TRBJ1-1; no clear D gene. The CDR3 consists of 15 residues. V lost 5 bases to trimming and J lost 7 bases, with 20 bases between them. Germline V gene data show CDR1 as MNHNY and CDR2 as SVGAGI (reference sequence). In DNA form, the CDR3 reads TGTGCCAGCAGTCCGCTACGACCGGGGATGAATGAAGCTTTCTTT. Amino acids: CASSPLRPGMNEAFF.

This sequence joins TRBV30 and TRBJ2-2, with 9 bases fitting TRBD1. V lost 2 bases to trimming and J lost 2 bases; unmatched junction nucleotides: 3. Germline assignment: CDR1 GTSNPN and CDR2 SVGIG (reference sequence). The CDR3 extends over 15 amino acids. The CDR3 bases are TGTGCCTGGAGTAAGGGACAGGGAAACACCGGGGAGCTGTTTTTT. Amino acids: CAWSKGQGNTGELFF.

This clone was counted between two and nine times. The gene calls are TRBV4-1 and TRBJ2-1; the match to TRBD1 covers 9 bases. CDR3 size: 16 residues. Looked up from germline, CDR1 is MGHRA and CDR2 is YSYEKL. V was clipped by 4 bases and J by 8 bases; unmatched bases: 12. The CDR3: CASSRPQGALADEQFF. CDR3 bases: TGCGCCAGCAGCCGACCACAGGGGGCCCTGGCCGATGAGCAGTTCTTC.

The chain has TRBV6-4 and TRBJ2-6, with D possibly being TRBD1 (6 bases). The V end lost 0 bases, the J end lost 0 bases, and 12 bases lay between the germline ends. Germline V gene lookup returns CDR1 MRHNA and CDR2 SNTAGT. There are 18 residues in the CDR3. In DNA form, the CDR3 reads TGTGCCAGCAGTGACTCCTACCCGGACAGCTCTGGGGCCAACGTCCTGACTTTC. It yields the protein CASSDSYPDSSGANVLTF.

This clone has only a few counts. V and J are TRBV5-4 and TRBJ2-7, with a weak D call TRBD1 (6 bases). Germline assignment: CDR1 SGHNT and CDR2 YYREEE (reference sequence). The length of the CDR3 is 16 residues. V lost 4 bases and J 5 bases, leaving 22 bases between the germline ends. Written as DNA, the CDR3 is TGTGCCAGCAGCCCGGGGTCGGATAAATGGGGGCACGAGCAGTACTTC. Protein: CASSPGSDKWGHEQYF.

The chain recombines TRBV7-9 with TRBJ1-5; D may be TRBD1 (6 bases). The germline CDR1 and CDR2 sequences are SEHNR and FQNEAQ (reference sequence). Deletions cut 3 bases from V and 0 bases from J, with 9 bases between. This CDR3 contains 15 residues. In DNA form, the CDR3 reads TGTGCCAGCAGCTTTAGGGGGGGTAGCAATCAGCCCCAGCATTTT. Translated: CASSFRGGSNQPQHF.

J is TRBJ2-3 and V is TRBV18, with TRBD2 as a possible D gene (5 bases). V was pared by 2 bases and J by 3 bases, with 12 bases between. The CDR3 is 15 residues long. Germline V CDR1 and CDR2: KGHSH, LQKENI. The CDR3 DNA reads as TGTGCCAGCTCACCAGGTAGCGATAAAACAGATACGCAGTATTTT. This encodes CASSPGSDKTDTQYF.

This chain joins TRBV29-1 and TRBJ2-2, with TRBD2 matching over 14 bases. After removal of 7 bases from V and 9 bases from J, the junction contained 10 bases not matched to a gene. Per the germline V gene, CDR1 is SQVTM and CDR2 is ANQGSEA. The CDR3 is 15 amino acids. The DNA of the CDR3 is TGCAGCGCTACTGGGACTAGCGGGAGTGTCTGGGAGCTGTTTTTT. It yields the protein CSATGTSGSVWELFF.

The chain joins TRBV7-8 to TRBJ1-1; TRBD1 agrees at 9 bases. Germline V gene data show CDR1 as SGHVS and CDR2 as FQNEAQ. The V segment lost 6 bases and the J segment 1 base; nucleotides outside the gene matches: 6. The CDR3 has 15 amino acids. Here the CDR3 reads CASSRGQGWNTEAFF. DNA for the CDR3: TGTGCCAGCAGTCGGGGACAGGGATGGAACACTGAAGCTTTCTTT.

This clone was observed a handful of times. The rearrangement links TRBV30 to TRBJ1-1, with D tentatively TRBD1 (5 bases). The CDR3 totals 12 residues. Germline CDR1 and CDR2: GTSNPN and SVGIG (reference sequence). V lost 3 bases, J lost 12 bases, and 17 bases lay in between. The CDR3 DNA reads TGTGCCTGGAGAGGGGCAGGGATAATTACTTTCTTT. Translated: CAWRGAGIITFF.

This clone occurred a few times. J is TRBJ2-1 and V is TRBV5-1, with 9 bases fitting TRBD2. J lost 2 bases, V lost 6 bases, and 6 bases had no gene match. The CDR3 has 15 amino acids. Germline V gene sequence: CDR1 SGHRS, CDR2 YFSETQ. CDR3 amino acids: CASTSGGTPYNEQFF. The CDR3, as DNA: TGCGCCAGCACGAGCGGGGGGACCCCCTACAATGAGCAGTTCTTC.

The rearrangement joins TRBV2 to TRBJ1-2; D possibly corresponds to TRBD1 (5 bases). The V gene's germline CDR1 is SNHLY and CDR2 FYNNEI. V shed 11 bases and J shed 0 bases, with 19 bases lying between them. CDR3 length equals 15 residues. Here the CDR3 DNA reads TGTGCCGGGGAAACAGGCGCGAATGCTAACTATGGCTACACCTTC. This codes for CAGETGANANYGYTF.

This clone was picked up a small number of times. This rearrangement joins TRBV28 to TRBJ2-7; TRBD1 is a possible D gene (6 bases). The CDR3 spans 14 residues. Trimming cost V 5 bases and J 4 bases, with 15 bases left between them. The germline CDR1 and CDR2 sequences are MDHEN and SYDVKM. The CDR3 region is CASSHRLGGYEQYF. The CDR3 DNA reads TGTGCCAGCAGTCACCGCCTAGGGGGTTACGAGCAGTACTTC. The full variable domain, with the rest looked up from reference TRBV28 and TRBJ2-7, is DVKVTQSSRYLVKRTGEKVFLECVQDMDHENMFWYRQDPGLGLRLIYFSYDVKMKEKGDIPEGYSVSREKKERFSLILESASTNQTSMYLCASSHRLGGYEQYFGPGTRLTVT.

The rearrangement links TRBV7-9 to TRBJ2-2; TRBD2 agrees at 8 bases. The CDR3 extends over 16 amino acids. The J segment lost 3 bases and the V segment lost 10 bases, leaving 13 bases of the junction unmatched. The germline gives CDR1 SEHNR, CDR2 FQNEAQ (reference sequence). In DNA form, the CDR3 reads TGTGCCACCGAAAAACCGGGACTAGTATACACCGGGGAGCTGTTTTTT. It yields the protein CATEKPGLVYTGELFF.

This clone was detected only a few times. The chain links TRBV7-2 to TRBJ2-1, with 13 bases aligning to TRBD2. The trim removed 5 bases at V and 9 bases at J, leaving 7 bases unmatched. This CDR3 spans 15 amino acids. Germline CDR1 reads SGHTA; CDR2 reads FQGNSA. CDR3 DNA sequence: TGTGCCAGCAGCGGACGGACTAGCGGGAGTTTTGAGCAGTTCTTC. Translated, it gives CASSGRTSGSFEQFF.

This clone came up a few times. The chain combines TRBV10-3 with TRBJ2-3; TRBD1 matches 7 bases. The CDR3 runs 15 residues. V lost 10 bases, J lost 4 bases, and 14 bases stayed unmatched. Looked up from germline, CDR1 is ENHRY and CDR2 is SYGVKD. Here the CDR3 DNA reads TGTGCCAGCAGACAGGGTAATAGTCTAGCAGATACGCAGTATTTT. Encoded protein: CASRQGNSLADTQYF.